The rows below give T cell receptor beta chains drawn from one sample of a study of blood T cells in healthy people across ages. TCRdb reprocessed the 5' RACE reads via MiXCR and lists one record per CDR3 protein. The data show some 940,000 distinct CDR3 sequences, with 25% to 30% seen just once and more than 8.5% held by the top ten. This same sample was also part of a study on T cells of mothers and their children.

The sample consisted of blood. The source of these receptors is a woman in her thirties or forties in good health. Each CDR3 is given with its conserved first and last residue. A D gene is named only where the DNA matches it firmly. Not every row has a clone size; where given, it reads once, few, many or a size class.

V gene	J gene	clone size	D gene	CDR3 DNA	CDR3 protein
TRBV20-1	TRBJ1-5	few	-	TGCAGTGCTAGAGATTCGCAGTTGCGGTATAGCAATCAGCCCCAGCATTTT	CSARDSQLRYSNQPQHF
TRBV5-6	TRBJ2-7	many	TRBD1	TGTGCCAGCAGCTTGGGAGGGACAGGGTCCCCCGAGCAGTACTTC	CASSLGGTGSPEQYF
TRBV5-1	TRBJ2-7	many	-	TGCGCCAGCAGCGCCATGGGGTACGAGCAGTACTTC	CASSAMGYEQYF
TRBV21-1	TRBJ2-3	few	-	TGTGCCAGCAGCAAGGGGGATTCAGATACGCAGTATTTT	CASSKGDSDTQYF
TRBV14	TRBJ2-3	-	-	TGTGCCAGTAGCCAATCTGTAGATACGCAGTATTTT	CASSQSVDTQYF
TRBV20-1	TRBJ1-1	once	TRBD1	TGCAGTGCTAGAGAACAGGGGGCCGGTGGGACTGAAGCTTTCTTT	CSAREQGAGGTEAFF
TRBV5-1	TRBJ1-2	-	-	TGCGCCAGCAGGGCGGTAGTTAACTATGGCTACACCTTC	CASRAVVNYGYTF
TRBV3-1	TRBJ1-2	-	TRBD1	TGTGCCAGCAGCCGACAGGGGATGGTGCCCACCTTC	CASSRQGMVPTF
TRBV28	TRBJ2-1	-	-	TGTGCCAGCAGCTTAGGGCGTTATGGCGGTGAGCAGTTCTTC	CASSLGRYGGEQFF
TRBV20-1	TRBJ1-1	-	-	TGCAGTGCCCCTAGACAGAGCACTGAAGCTTTCTTT	CSAPRQSTEAFF
TRBV12-3/TRBV12-4	TRBJ2-1	-	-	TGTGCCAGCAGTTTCAGGGGCCATCTATCCTACGAGCAGTTCTTC	CASSFRGHLSYEQFF
TRBV12-3/TRBV12-4	TRBJ1-2	-	TRBD1	TGTGCCAGCAGCCGGACAGGAGACTATGGCTGCACCTTC	CASSRTGDYGCTF
TRBV28	TRBJ2-7	few	TRBD1	TGTGCCAGCAGACCAGGGGGCACGAGATACGAGCAGTACTTC	CASRPGGTRYEQYF
TRBV30	TRBJ2-5	once	TRBD2	TGTGCCTGGAGTGTACGGGGGGGTCGCGAGACCCAGTACTTC	CAWSVRGGRETQYF
TRBV19	TRBJ1-1	many	-	TGTGCCAGTAGTATGGTTGAAAGGGGGGCTGAAGCTTTCTTT	CASSMVERGAEAFF
TRBV5-1	TRBJ1-1	-	-	TGCGCCAGCAGCTTGGGACACGCGAACAGTGAAGCTTTCTTT	CASSLGHANSEAFF
TRBV5-1	TRBJ2-1	few	TRBD2	TGCGCCAGCAGCTTATTGCTAGCGGGGTCTGGTGAGCAGTTCTTC	CASSLLLAGSGEQFF
TRBV27	TRBJ1-2	-	-	TGTGCCAGCAGGCACCTTCAGGCCCCAAGTGGTGGCTACACCTTC	CASRHLQAPSGGYTF
TRBV28	TRBJ2-3	few	TRBD2	TGTGCCAGCTTCGGCGGAGGACTAGGGAACACAGATACGCAGTATTTT	CASFGGGLGNTDTQYF
TRBV7-3	TRBJ2-6	many	-	TGTGCCAGCAGCGGCGGGGGGGCCAACGTCCTGACTTTC	CASSGGGANVLTF
TRBV18	TRBJ2-7	few	-	TGTGCCAGCTCACCACGAGGAGGCGACGAGCAGTACTTC	CASSPRGGDEQYF
TRBV6-6	TRBJ2-7	-	TRBD1	TGTGCCAGCAGTTACACGGCGGGACAGGGCTACGAGCAGTACTTC	CASSYTAGQGYEQYF
TRBV9	TRBJ2-2	few	-	TGTGCCAGCAGTCGGACCGACAGGCCCACCGGGGAGCTGTTTTTT	CASSRTDRPTGELFF
TRBV20-1	TRBJ1-2	few	-	TGCGGAGTCGTCCAGAGCTATGGCTACACCTTC	CGVVQSYGYTF
TRBV10-3	TRBJ2-6	many	-	TGTGCCATCAGTAATCCCAAGAGGACTGGGGCCAACGTCCTGACTTTC	CAISNPKRTGANVLTF
TRBV11-2	TRBJ2-7	-	-	TGTGCCAGCAGCTTAGATCCAGGAGGCGAGCAGTACTTC	CASSLDPGGEQYF
TRBV15	TRBJ2-5	few	-	TGTGCCACCAGCAGACCGACCCTCGGTGGCGAGACCCAGTACTTC	CATSRPTLGGETQYF
TRBV7-7	TRBJ1-4	few	-	TGTGCTAGCAGCTCCCACCGTGAGGCAAAACTGTTTTTT	CASSSHREAKLFF
TRBV6-2/TRBV6-3	TRBJ2-1	-	-	TGTGCCAGCACTGACAGTAGGAGGGGGGGCAGCTACAATGAGCAGTTCTTC	CASTDSRRGGSYNEQFF
TRBV14	TRBJ1-1	few	TRBD1	TGTGCCAACCCGGGACAGAGGAACACTGAAGCTTTCTTT	CANPGQRNTEAFF
TRBV6-4	TRBJ2-1	once	-	TGTGCCAGCAGGGGTCCCGTTAGTAATGAGCAGTTCTTC	CASRGPVSNEQFF
TRBV5-1	TRBJ1-4	-	-	TGCGCCAGCAGAACCATGGACAGTAATGAAAAACTGTTTTTT	CASRTMDSNEKLFF
TRBV27	TRBJ2-1	few	-	TGTGCCAGCAGAAAGACAACTAATACCCCCAATGAGCAGTTCTTC	CASRKTTNTPNEQFF
TRBV29-1	TRBJ1-1	-	TRBD1	TGCAGCGTTCGCAGGGGGCTGGACACTGAAGCTTTCTTT	CSVRRGLDTEAFF
TRBV2	TRBJ2-7	few	TRBD2	TGTGCCAGCAGTGGACCCGGGACTAGCATCCCCTACGAGCAGTACTTC	CASSGPGTSIPYEQYF
TRBV29-1	TRBJ2-1	-	-	TGCAGCGTTGAAGAGGGCTCATCAACTGAGCAGTTCTTC	CSVEEGSSTEQFF
TRBV5-1	TRBJ2-7	-	TRBD1	TGCGCCAGCAGAATGACAGGGTCCTACGAGCAGTACTTC	CASRMTGSYEQYF